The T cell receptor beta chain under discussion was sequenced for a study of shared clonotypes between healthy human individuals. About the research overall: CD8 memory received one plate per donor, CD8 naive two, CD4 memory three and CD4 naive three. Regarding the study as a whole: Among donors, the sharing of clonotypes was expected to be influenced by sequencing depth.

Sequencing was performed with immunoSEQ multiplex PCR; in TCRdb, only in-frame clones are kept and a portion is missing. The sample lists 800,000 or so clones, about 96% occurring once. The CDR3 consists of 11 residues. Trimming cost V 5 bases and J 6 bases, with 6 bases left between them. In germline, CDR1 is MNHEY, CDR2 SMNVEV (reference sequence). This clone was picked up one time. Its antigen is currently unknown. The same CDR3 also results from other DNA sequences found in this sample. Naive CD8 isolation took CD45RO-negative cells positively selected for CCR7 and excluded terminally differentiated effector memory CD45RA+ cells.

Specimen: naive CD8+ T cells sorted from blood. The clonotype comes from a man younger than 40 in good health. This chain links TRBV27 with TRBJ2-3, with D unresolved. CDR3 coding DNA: TGTGCCAGCAGTAGTAGGGATACGCAGTATTTT. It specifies CASSSRDTQYF.